This T cell receptor (beta chain) comes out of a study of blood T cell repertoires in COVID-19. The wider study: The United States, Italy and Spain supplied acute and convalescent COVID-19 samples.

In the study's own analysis: For nucleated cells, counts were estimated from reference gene primer amplification. Clones were read by immunoSEQ multiplex PCR, and TCRdb kept only the in-frame ones, dropping some. The D gene and trimming were derived from the DNA, and the V and J assignments and clone size from that table. The sample lists roughly 90,000 clones; roughly 80% were seen once. CDR1 is SGHTA, CDR2 FQGNSA, per germline. Trimming left V 5 bases short and J 8 bases short, with 13 bases between. The CDR3 spans 14 residues. The clonotype comes from a human donor in a cohort sampled during active COVID-19. This chain connects TRBV7-2 to TRBJ1-6; the D is unclear. The source material was peripheral blood. The CDR3 coding sequence is TGTGCCAGCAGCCAAGCACAGTACTATTCACCCCTCCACTTT. It encodes CASSQAQYYSPLHF.